Sequencing of this T cell receptor beta chain was carried out in a study of T cells of healthy individuals. This CDR3 is 15 amino acids long. V was shortened by 4 bases and J by 7 bases, with 17 bases between the two germline ends. The germline CDR1 and CDR2 sequences are MNHNS and SASEGT. TCRdb reanalysed the 5' RACE reads using MiXCR and keeps one entry per CDR3 protein. The table has some 85,000 distinct CDR3 sequences, more than 4.5% seen once. This clonotype was counted between two and nine times. The rearrangement joins TRBV6-1 to TRBJ2-1, with D possibly being TRBD2 (5 bases). This sequence was found in a female donor in good health. The CDR3 sequence is CASSGSGIDRNEQFF. CDR3 DNA sequence: TGTGCCAGCAGTGGATCGGGAATCGATCGGAATGAGCAGTTCTTC.